This T cell receptor (beta chain) was retrieved from a study of Graves' ophthalmopathy and Graves' hyperthyroidism. About the study: The blood sample was drawn at first diagnosis and before any treatment. General study points: Blood also carried most expanded thyroid clonotypes exceeding 0.001 frequency.

Using RNA transcripts, the TCR beta CDR3 regions were amplified. Scientists carried out first-round RT-PCR using HTBI primers and then a second-round multiplex PCR. TCRdb processed the multiplex PCR reads anew with MiXCR; each CDR3 protein has one entry. In the table there are approximately 480,000 distinct CDR3 sequences, about an eighth of which are singletons. At least ten counts were recorded for this clonotype. Its antigen is not known. The CDR3 consists of 14 residues. The germline gives CDR1 MNHNS, CDR2 SASEGT. V gave up 0 bases and J gave up 4 bases, with 7 bases separating them. Those donors who had ophthalmopathy presented with moderate-to-severe activity, a CAS of ≥3, a NOSPECS of ≥4 and a duration under 3 months.

The clonotype originates from a woman aged 25 to 39 with Graves' ophthalmopathy. The chain joins TRBV6-1 to TRBJ1-5, with TRBD1 as a possible D gene (5 bases). Sequencing was carried out using blood. The CDR3: CASSEAGENQPQHF. DNA for the CDR3: TGTGCCAGCAGTGAAGCAGGGGAGAATCAGCCCCAGCATTTT.